This T cell receptor beta chain originates from a study of T cell changes during pregnancy in multiple sclerosis. The protocol was immunoSEQ multiplex PCR, while the TCRdb copy is restricted to in-frame clones and leaves out a portion. Counted here are about 68,000 clones, roughly 92% occurring once; the ten biggest clones make up roughly 3.6%. This CDR3 contains 15 residues. Germline CDR1 and CDR2: SGHRS and YFSETQ. Germline trimming cut 4 bases from V and 3 bases from J; bases unmatched to any gene: 8. This specimen consisted of peripheral blood, obtained after pregnancy. The clonotype was recovered from a female donor in good health, enrolled as a control in a pregnancy study. J is TRBJ1-1 and V is TRBV5-1; TRBD1 matches 8 bases. The CDR3 sequence: CASSPRTGSDTEAFF. CDR3 DNA: TGCGCCAGCAGCCCGAGGACAGGGTCTGACACTGAAGCTTTCTTT.